This T cell receptor (beta chain) is from a study of early T cells in non-severe SARS-CoV-2 infection. Study-level information: With bulk RNA from unsorted whole blood as input, sequencing yielded unpaired chains.

This clonotype was recorded a few times. TCRdb reanalysed the 5' RACE reads using MiXCR and keeps one entry per CDR3 protein. The data hold roughly 25,000 distinct CDR3 sequences, with roughly 4.2% observed a single time. The CDR3 length is 13 residues. Germline values: CDR1 LNHDA, CDR2 SQIVND (reference sequence). V lost 4 bases and J 6 bases, leaving 10 bases between the germline ends. Sequencing was carried out using whole blood. This sequence originates from an adult who was a healthcare worker with PCR-confirmed SARS-CoV-2 infection or an uninfected control (not recorded which). This chain links TRBV19 with TRBJ2-1, with D perhaps TRBD1 or TRBD2 (5 bases each). This CDR3 is CASSRGPANEQFF. In DNA form, the CDR3 reads TGTGCCAGTAGTAGGGGACCAGCCAATGAGCAGTTCTTC.